Each of the 23 T cell receptor beta chains below was sequenced from the same sample in a study of human T cells and chemical hapten exposure. A single record per CDR3 protein comes from TCRdb applying MiXCR to the RACE reads. The data contain about 120,000 distinct CDR3 sequences, approximately 10% of them singletons. The time point denotes: patch test 3, about 24 weeks after DPC sensitization. Treatment specified: therapeutic diphenylcyclopropenone sensitization with weekly scalp DPC. The specimen was whole blood, collected in connection with sensitization to the hapten diphenylcyclopropenone (DPC). These receptors originate from a woman aged 45-65 years with alopecia areata. Some clones in this sample may be carry-over from other donors' samples.

This chain connects TRBV2 to TRBJ1-2; D is perhaps TRBD1 (5 bases). Germline CDR1 and CDR2: SNHLY and FYNNEI. V was pared by 4 bases and J by 8 bases, with 8 bases between. This CDR3 has 11 residues. CDR3 sequence: CASSGGTGYTF. CDR3 DNA sequence: TGTGCCAGCAGTGGAGGGACCGGCTACACCTTC. Full variable domain (outside the CDR3, taken from reference TRBV2 and TRBJ1-2): EPEVTQTPSHQVTQMGQEVILRCVPISNHLYFYWYRQILGQKVEFLVSFYNNEISEKSEIFDDQFSVERPDGSNFTLKIRSTKLEDSAMYFCASSGGTGYTFGSGTRLTVV.

This rearrangement joins TRBV5-1 to TRBJ1-6; no reliable D call. The length of the CDR3 is 17 residues. Germline lookup yields CDR1 SGHRS and CDR2 YFSETQ. V lost 0 bases to trimming and J lost 3 bases, with 13 bases between them. CDR3 residues: CASSLGGQSIYNSPLHF. CDR3 bases: TGCGCCAGCAGCTTGGGAGGGCAGAGTATCTATAATTCACCCCTCCACTTT.

This clonotype came up many times. This chain joins TRBV7-8 and TRBJ2-7; D not resolved. CDR1 and CDR2 (germline): SGHVS, FQNEAQ. Trimming pared 0 bases from V and 2 bases from J, leaving 5 bases between. The CDR3 is made up of 13 amino acids. The CDR3 coding sequence is TGTGCCAGCAGCTTAGCCGGAACCTACGAGCAGTACTTC. It codes for CASSLAGTYEQYF.

This clonotype was counted at least ten times. V and J are TRBV12-3 or TRBV12-4 and TRBJ2-1; D gene ambiguous. The V end lost 3 bases, the J end lost 1 base, and 10 bases lay between the germline ends. This CDR3 region has 15 residues. The CDR3 loop is CASSLDGISYNEQFF. The CDR3 bases are TGTGCCAGCAGTTTGGACGGAATATCCTACAATGAGCAGTTCTTC.

This rearrangement joins TRBV13 to TRBJ1-4; D might be TRBD1 (5 bases). CDR3 length: 15 amino acids. Germline CDR1 PRHDT, CDR2 FYEKMQ (reference sequence). V dropped 4 bases and J dropped 8 bases, with 17 bases sitting between them. The CDR3 protein is CASSSRGVSGEKLFF. CDR3 nucleotides: TGTGCCAGCAGCTCTCGAGGGGTTTCCGGGGAAAAACTGTTTTTT.

V gene TRBV4-1 combines with J gene TRBJ1-2, with 8 bases fitting TRBD1. This CDR3 is 14 amino acids long. Per the germline V gene, CDR1 is MGHRA and CDR2 is YSYEKL. J was trimmed by 4 bases and V by 1 base; bases with no gene match: 2. The CDR3 DNA is TGCGCCAGCAGCCAAGCGGGACAGGCCTATGGCTACACCTTC. It encodes CASSQAGQAYGYTF.

This clonotype came up a few times. The chain joins TRBV29-1 to TRBJ1-2; unclear D gene. CDR1 and CDR2 from the germline V gene are SQVTM and ANQGSEA. This CDR3 comprises 12 residues. Trimming left V 3 bases short and J 7 bases short, with 12 bases between. The chain's CDR3 is CSVEDSYGGYTF. The CDR3 DNA reads as TGCAGCGTTGAGGACTCCTATGGTGGCTACACCTTC.

The V and J genes are TRBV5-1 and TRBJ1-4; no reliable D call. V was cut by 0 bases and J by 6 bases, with 6 bases left in between. This CDR3 contains 13 residues. Germline assignment: CDR1 SGHRS and CDR2 YFSETQ. CDR3 amino acids: CASSLDPDEKLFF. The CDR3, as DNA: TGCGCCAGCAGCTTGGATCCAGATGAAAAACTGTTTTTT.

The chain couples TRBV2 to TRBJ2-4, with D possibly being TRBD1 or TRBD2 (6 bases each). Trimming cost V 2 bases and J 3 bases, with 20 bases left between them. CDR1 and CDR2 from the germline V gene are SNHLY and FYNNEI. The CDR3 spans 18 residues. The CDR3 loop is CASSERPFIEGGKNIQYF. In DNA, the CDR3 is TGTGCCAGCAGTGAACGCCCGTTTATTGAGGGGGGCAAAAACATTCAGTACTTC. Full variable domain (remainder filled in from reference TRBV2 and TRBJ2-4): EPEVTQTPSHQVTQMGQEVILRCVPISNHLYFYWYRQILGQKVEFLVSFYNNEISEKSEIFDDQFSVERPDGSNFTLKIRSTKLEDSAMYFCASSERPFIEGGKNIQYFGAGTRLSVL.

In this sample, this clonotype turned up a few times. The rearrangement joins TRBV12-3 or TRBV12-4 to TRBJ2-2, with 7 bases matching TRBD1. CDR3 length: 16 amino acids. V trimming: 6 bases; J trimming: 1 base; junction bases outside the gene matches: 8. CDR3 loop: CASSPTTGMNTGELFF. Here the CDR3 DNA reads TGTGCCAGCAGCCCAACGACAGGGATGAACACCGGGGAGCTGTTTTTT.

This clonotype was picked up many times. V usage is TRBV5-1 and J usage is TRBJ2-5; D not resolved. Germline V gives CDR1 SGHRS, CDR2 YFSETQ. The ends were cut back, 4 bases at V and 2 bases at J, with 24 bases in the middle. There are 18 residues in the CDR3. The CDR3 region has the DNA TGCGCCAGCAGCGTTTATGACACCGGAGCACTACCTCAAGAGACCCAGTACTTC. This encodes CASSVYDTGALPQETQYF.

This clonotype came up a few times. This chain joins TRBV29-1 and TRBJ2-5; tentative D call: TRBD1 (6 bases). This CDR3 comprises 11 residues. V gave up 4 bases and J gave up 5 bases, with 8 bases separating them. Germline V gives CDR1 SQVTM, CDR2 ANQGSEA. The CDR3 sequence is CSVAGVETQYF. CDR3 nucleotide sequence: TGCAGCGTTGCAGGGGTGGAGACCCAGTACTTC.

This clonotype has just a few counts. CDR3 coding DNA: TGTGCCAGGGGGAAACCCTCGGGACAGGGGTCGGCAGATACGCAGTATTTT. Protein sequence: CARGKPSGQGSADTQYF. The chain has TRBV27 and TRBJ2-3; 10 nucleotides match TRBD1. Per germline, CDR1 MNHEY and CDR2 SMNVEV (reference sequence). There are 17 residues in the CDR3. Germline trimming cut 9 bases from V and 4 bases from J; bases unmatched to any gene: 16.

This clonotype was detected ten times or more. This chain connects TRBV20-1 to TRBJ2-1, with 9 bases lining up with TRBD2. Germline CDR1 and CDR2: DFQATT and SNEGSKA (reference sequence). The CDR3 covers 15 residues. The V gene end was trimmed by 1 base and the J gene end by 6 bases; junction bases not matched to a gene: 7. This CDR3 is CSARALAGLGNEQFF. DNA for the CDR3: TGCAGTGCTAGAGCCCTAGCGGGGTTGGGCAATGAGCAGTTCTTC.

The chain combines TRBV6-5 with TRBJ1-5; 9 bases line up with TRBD1. The trim removed 5 bases at V and 1 base at J, leaving 3 bases unmatched. Germline lookup yields CDR1 MNHEY and CDR2 SVGAGI. The CDR3 extends over 15 amino acids. CDR3 DNA sequence: TGTGCCAGCAGTCAACAGGGGGCAAGCAATCAGCCCCAGCATTTT. This gives the protein CASSQQGASNQPQHF.

The table lists this clonotype with a few counts. The chain carries TRBV28 and TRBJ2-3; 12 bases map to TRBD2. The CDR3 length is 20 residues. CDR1 and CDR2 (germline): MDHEN, SYDVKM. V shed 3 bases, J shed 3 bases, and the junction held 16 bases outside the gene matches. CDR3 nucleotides: TGTGCCAGCAGTTTCCTAGCGGGAGGGGAGTTGAGCGTGTTGACAGATACGCAGTATTTT. It specifies CASSFLAGGELSVLTDTQYF.

J is TRBJ2-1 and V is TRBV9, with 11 bases fitting TRBD2. Germline V gene data show CDR1 as SGDLS and CDR2 as YYNGEE. The CDR3 is 16 residues long. The ends lost 1 base at V and 10 bases at J; junction bases unmatched: 10. The CDR3 nucleotides read TGTGCCAGCAGCGTATTGGGGACTAGCGGACCTGAGGAGCAGTTCTTC. Translating it yields CASSVLGTSGPEEQFF.

V usage is TRBV27 and J usage is TRBJ1-2; D is undetermined. CDR1 and CDR2 (germline): MNHEY, SMNVEV (reference sequence). The CDR3 runs to 13 residues. V lost 4 bases, J lost 4 bases, and 10 bases lay in between. The CDR3 nucleotides read TGTGCCAGCAGTTCGGAGGGAACCTATGGCTACACCTTC. Its protein is CASSSEGTYGYTF.

This clonotype was found a few times. This chain links TRBV11-2 with TRBJ2-7, with no clear D. The CDR3 sequence is 14 residues long. The germline gives CDR1 SGHAT, CDR2 FQNNGV. Trimming removed 5 bases from V and 3 bases from J, with 14 bases in between. The CDR3 sequence: CASSDTELHYEQYF. The CDR3 DNA sequence: TGTGCCAGCAGCGACACAGAACTCCACTACGAGCAGTACTTC.

The genes are TRBV11-2 and TRBJ1-5; D unresolved. The V end was cut by 1 base, the J end by 2 bases, with 6 bases between. The length of the CDR3 is 14 residues. Germline assignment: CDR1 SGHAT and CDR2 FQNNGV. CDR3 protein: CASSLGLGNQPQHF. CDR3 coding DNA: TGTGCCAGCAGCTTAGGTCTAGGCAATCAGCCCCAGCATTTT.

This clonotype was counted only a few times. V is TRBV6-1 and J is TRBJ2-7, with TRBD2 matching over 11 bases. The junction had 7 bases not matched to a gene; V was cut back by 8 bases and J by 4 bases. Germline V gives CDR1 MNHNS, CDR2 SASEGT. This CDR3 has 14 residues. CDR3 coding DNA: TGTGCCAGCTGGGTCCGGACTAGCGGGTACGAGCAGTACTTC. Its translation is CASWVRTSGYEQYF.

This clonotype was detected ten times or more. The chain combines TRBV15 with TRBJ2-3, with D tentatively TRBD1 (6 bases). This CDR3 contains 15 residues. The germline V gene encodes CDR1 LNHNV and CDR2 YYDKDF (reference sequence). V was cut by 5 bases and J by 0 bases, with 12 bases left in between. The CDR3 loop is CATSGGGQSTDTQYF. CDR3 nucleotides: TGTGCCACCAGCGGAGGAGGACAGAGCACAGATACGCAGTATTTT.

The gene calls are TRBV6-2 or TRBV6-3 and TRBJ2-7; 8 nucleotides align to TRBD1. CDR3 length equals 16 residues. The germline V gene encodes CDR1 MNHEY and CDR2 SVGEGT. V lost 0 bases and J lost 0; bases outside the gene matches: 4. The CDR3 here is CASSYSRQGPSYEQYF. DNA for the CDR3: TGTGCCAGCAGTTACTCGAGACAGGGGCCCTCCTACGAGCAGTACTTC.